This T cell receptor beta chain was sequenced in a study of T cells expressing NK-cell markers. From its re-call of the 5' RACE reads, TCRdb lists each CDR3 protein once, without DNA. The sample has about 260,000 distinct CDR3 sequences, and its top ten clones hold more than 3.5%. The study's findings and limits: NKG2C+ dominant clonotypes from over 5 donors made up about 1.0-7.5% of CD8+ T cells.

About this clonotype: The antigen remains undetermined.

The sequencing sample was made of blood T cells: a sorted CD56 or NKG2C T cell subset, CD4+ or CD8+ T cells, or bulk PBMC T cells (not recorded which). The TCR originated in a woman between 18 and 70 years old in good health.

The CDR3 region is CASRSGSGPNTEAFF. V usage is TRBV5-1 and J usage is TRBJ1-1; TCRdb outputs TRBD1, but without DNA this stays unchecked. From germline, CDR1 is SGHRS and CDR2 YFSETQ. This CDR3 region has 15 residues. Filled out from reference TRBV5-1 and TRBJ1-1, the complete variable domain reads KAGVTQTPRYLIKTRGQQVTLSCSPISGHRSVSWYQQTPGQGLQFLFEYFSETQRNKGNFPGRFSGRQFSNSRSEMNVSTLELGDSALYLCASRSGSGPNTEAFFGQGTRLTVV.